This TCR beta chain derives from a study of T cell repertoires in cytomegalovirus infection. As for this clonotype: Its cognate antigen is unknown. Sequence at one end of the junction differs from germline and may be a read error.

Via MiXCR, TCRdb re-called the reads, giving one row per CDR3 protein. The sample holds roughly 990,000 distinct CDR3 sequences; about 33% are singletons and the top ten take over 10%. This CDR3 is built from 16 residues. CDR1 MNHNS and CDR2 SASEGT come from the germline V gene. This sample comprised cultured CD8+ T cells from PBMCs, obtained from culture after CMV antigen stimulation. The sequence derives from a human donor in good health (CMV status not recorded). Some clones in this sample may be carry-over from other donors' samples. This sequence joins TRBV6-1 and TRBJ2-3, with a possible D match to TRBD1 (6 bases). The CDR3 bases are TGTGTCAGCAGTGAAGCTCGACAGGATCCCACAGATACGCAGTATTTT. Translating gives CVSSEARQDPTDTQYF.